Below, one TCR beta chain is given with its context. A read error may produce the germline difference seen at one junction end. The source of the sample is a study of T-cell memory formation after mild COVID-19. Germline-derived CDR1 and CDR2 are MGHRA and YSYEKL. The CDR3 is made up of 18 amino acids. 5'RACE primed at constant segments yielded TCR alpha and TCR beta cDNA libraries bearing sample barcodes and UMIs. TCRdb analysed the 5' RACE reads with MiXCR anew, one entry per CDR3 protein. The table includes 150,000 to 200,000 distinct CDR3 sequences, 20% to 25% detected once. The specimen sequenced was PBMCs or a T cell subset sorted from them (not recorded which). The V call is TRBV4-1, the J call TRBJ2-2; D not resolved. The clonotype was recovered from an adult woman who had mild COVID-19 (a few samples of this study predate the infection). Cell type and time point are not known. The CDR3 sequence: CAISQDNGGFVGIGELFF. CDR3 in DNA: TGCGCCATCAGCCAAGATAACGGCGGCTTTGTGGGCATCGGGGAGCTGTTTTTT.